This T cell receptor (beta chain) was profiled in a study of a mutant IDH1 vaccine in newly diagnosed glioma. In regard to this clone: Its antigen is currently unknown.

Assay: immunoSEQ multiplex PCR; the TCRdb copy retains only in-frame clones and omits some. In the table there are tens of thousands of clones, 75% to 90% of which are singletons. The CDR3 runs 14 residues. CDR1 SGHRS and CDR2 YFSETQ come from the germline V gene. Trimming took 1 base from V and 2 from J, leaving 10 bases between them. The time point denotes: week 5, during vaccination. The study gave 300 ug of mutant IDH1 20-mer peptide per vaccine dose, with topical imiquimod. The receptor's source is a woman in her 40s with glioma. The specimen was PBMCs, collected from a glioma patient whose treatment included an IDH1 peptide vaccine. The chain joins TRBV5-1 to TRBJ2-7; the D gene is possibly TRBD1 (6 bases). In DNA form, the CDR3 reads TGCGCCAGCAGCTTGTGGGACACCACCTACGAGCAGTACTTC. This sequence encodes CASSLWDTTYEQYF.